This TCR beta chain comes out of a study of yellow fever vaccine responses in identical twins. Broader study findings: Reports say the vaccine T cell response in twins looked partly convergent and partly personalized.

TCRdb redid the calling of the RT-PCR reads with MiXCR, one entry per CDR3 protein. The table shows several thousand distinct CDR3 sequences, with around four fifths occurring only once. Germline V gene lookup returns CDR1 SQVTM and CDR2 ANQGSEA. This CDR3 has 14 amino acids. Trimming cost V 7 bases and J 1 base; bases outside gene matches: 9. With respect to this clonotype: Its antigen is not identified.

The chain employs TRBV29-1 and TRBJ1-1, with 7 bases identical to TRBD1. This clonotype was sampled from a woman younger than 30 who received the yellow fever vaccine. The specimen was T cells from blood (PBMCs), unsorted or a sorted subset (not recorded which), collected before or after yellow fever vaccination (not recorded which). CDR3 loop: CSAQEGAKNTEAFF. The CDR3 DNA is TGCAGCGCGCAGGAGGGGGCCAAGAACACTGAAGCTTTCTTT.